These T cell receptor beta chains were read from a single sample in a study of response to subunit inactivated influenza vaccine. TCRdb passed the RT-PCR reads through MiXCR, listing each CDR3 protein once. The data show more than 400,000 distinct CDR3 sequences, 11% seen once. Source: PBMCs from blood, taken more than 35 days after vaccination. The receptors stem from a man aged 50 or older who received an inactivated influenza vaccine. Both conserved end residues are part of each CDR3.

CDR3 protein: CASSLRYISGRAAYNEQFF
V gene: TRBV11-2

CDR3 protein: CASSFTQGYEQYF
V gene: TRBV7-9

CDR3 protein: CASSYTPGFSEGDSGNTIYF
V gene: TRBV6-2/TRBV6-3

CDR3 protein: CASSDGTRRAETQYF
V gene: TRBV9

CDR3 protein: CASTLGYGEQFF
V gene: TRBV12-3/TRBV12-4

CDR3 protein: CSARDIGQNYNEQFF
V gene: TRBV20-1

CDR3 protein: CASSLDWSLNEQFF
V gene: TRBV5-5

CDR3 protein: CASISGGHNTGELFF
V gene: TRBV12-3/TRBV12-4

CDR3 protein: CASSVGVYTGELFF
V gene: TRBV2

CDR3 protein: CASSSWGGSGETQYF
V gene: TRBV6-5

CDR3 protein: CSARDVGDYEQYF
V gene: TRBV20-1

CDR3 protein: CSVNPGSAGPLYRTDTQYF
V gene: TRBV20-1

CDR3 protein: CSARGSTSGGRWF
V gene: TRBV20-1

CDR3 protein: CASQRYGGPTYEQYF
V gene: TRBV6-1

CDR3 protein: CSAPSSGSLRYNEQFF
V gene: TRBV20-1

CDR3 protein: CASSLLFDGGASGNEQYF
V gene: TRBV27

CDR3 protein: CASSQVQGAGEQFF
V gene: TRBV3-1

CDR3 protein: CASSGRTGNGEQYF
V gene: TRBV11-2

CDR3 protein: CASSLFSSKNIQYF
V gene: TRBV7-2

CDR3 protein: CASSRDTGHTGELFF
V gene: TRBV7-7

CDR3 protein: CSAPGGKETQYF
V gene: TRBV20-1

CDR3 protein: CSAVAGGAAGELFF
V gene: TRBV20-1